The present entry profiles one TCR beta chain with its context. Its target is not known. The data originate from a study of response to subunit inactivated influenza vaccine. Study-wide results and limits: Authors suggested seasonal influenza vaccinations each recruit few new T cells.

Each CDR3 protein is one row after TCRdb ran MiXCR on the RT-PCR reads. The sample gives some 850,000 distinct CDR3 sequences, around 18% of which show up once; roughly a tenth is in the top ten. After removal of 5 bases from V and 4 bases from J, the junction contained 2 bases not matched to a gene. The CDR3 runs 14 residues. Germline V gene lookup returns CDR1 SGHVS and CDR2 FQNEAQ. V and J are TRBV7-8 and TRBJ2-3; 11 positions match TRBD2. Sequencing used PBMCs from blood, obtained 4 to 6 days after vaccination. The clonotype comes from a man between 45 and 60 years old who received an inactivated influenza vaccine. The CDR3 DNA reads TGTGCCAGCAGCACTAGCGGGAGCCCAGATACGCAGTATTTT. Its protein product is CASSTSGSPDTQYF.